Each of the 6 T cell receptor beta chains below was sequenced from the same sample in a study of immune evolution from preneoplasia to lung adenocarcinoma. This table comes from immunoSEQ multiplex PCR, and its TCRdb copy is limited to in-frame clones, with some not included. The data contain 1,500 to 2,000 clones, approximately 78% of them seen just once; the ten biggest clones take up more than 15%. The sample was FFPE atypical adenomatous hyperplasia tissue from the lung. Subset noted: atypical adenomatous hyperplasia (AAH), lung preneoplasia. The receptors stem from a person aged 65 to 85 with lung adenocarcinoma.

This chain joins TRBV27 and TRBJ2-1; 7 bases are a match to TRBD1. CDR3 size: 14 residues. Germline assignment: CDR1 MNHEY and CDR2 SMNVEV (reference sequence). Trimming cost V 6 bases and J 0 bases; bases outside gene matches: 2. CDR3 protein: CASSPGGSYNEQFF. The CDR3 DNA reads as TGTGCCAGCAGCCCAGGGGGCTCCTACAATGAGCAGTTCTTC.

A word on this clone: Germline and junction disagree at one end, which may indicate a read error. This chain links TRBV10-2 with TRBJ2-7, with TRBD1 matching 8 bases. The CDR3 runs 16 residues. In germline, CDR1 is WSHSY, CDR2 SAAADI. CDR3 protein: CTSSEYPGQDSYEQYF. The DNA of the CDR3 is TGCACCAGCAGTGAGTATCCGGGACAGGACTCCTACGAGCAGTACTTC.

The V call is TRBV10-3, the J call TRBJ1-1; no definite D call. Deletions cut 3 bases from V and 5 bases from J, with 7 bases between. Looked up from germline, CDR1 is ENHRY and CDR2 is SYGVKD. The CDR3 covers 12 residues. CDR3 sequence: CAISDRRTEAFF. Here the CDR3 DNA reads TGTGCCATCAGTGACCGGAGGACTGAAGCTTTCTTT.

J is TRBJ2-3 and V is TRBV28; TRBD1 or TRBD2 may be the D gene (5 bases each). There are 16 residues in the CDR3. V lost 10 bases to trimming and J lost 0 bases, with 20 bases between them. Germline CDR1 and CDR2: MDHEN and SYDVKM. The CDR3 region has the DNA TGTGCCATTGGGGGTCGGGACCAACTAAGCACAGATACGCAGTATTTT. Translation gives CAIGGRDQLSTDTQYF.

The rearrangement uses TRBV5-1 and TRBJ2-7; D possibly uses TRBD1 or TRBD2 (5 bases each). V gave up 0 bases and J gave up 4 bases, with 11 bases separating them. Germline V gives CDR1 SGHRS, CDR2 YFSETQ. CDR3 length: 14 residues. This CDR3 reads CASSLDGAKYEQYF. The CDR3 bases are TGCGCCAGCAGCTTGGACGGGGCGAAGTACGAGCAGTACTTC. Variable domain in full (rest from reference TRBV5-1 and TRBJ2-7): KAGVTQTPRYLIKTRGQQVTLSCSPISGHRSVSWYQQTPGQGLQFLFEYFSETQRNKGNFPGRFSGRQFSNSRSEMNVSTLELGDSALYLCASSLDGAKYEQYFGPGTRLTVT.

The chain employs TRBV6-1 and TRBJ2-5; 11 bases are shared with TRBD2. The CDR3 covers 14 residues. J lost 5 bases, V lost 8 bases, and 7 bases had no gene match. Germline V gives CDR1 MNHNS, CDR2 SASEGT. The chain's CDR3 is CASGLAGGIETQYF. The CDR3 DNA follows: TGTGCCAGCGGCTTAGCGGGAGGGATTGAGACCCAGTACTTC.